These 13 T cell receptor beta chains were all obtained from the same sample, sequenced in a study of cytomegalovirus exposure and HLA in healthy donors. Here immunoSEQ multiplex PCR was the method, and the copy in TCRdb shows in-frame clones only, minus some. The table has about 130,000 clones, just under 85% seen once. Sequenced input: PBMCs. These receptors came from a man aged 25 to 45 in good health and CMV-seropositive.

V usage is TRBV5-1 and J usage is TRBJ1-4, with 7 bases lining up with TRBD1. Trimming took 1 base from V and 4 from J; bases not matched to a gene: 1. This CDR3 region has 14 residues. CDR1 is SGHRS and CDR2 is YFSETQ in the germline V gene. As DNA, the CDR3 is TGCGCCAGCAGCTTGACAGGGGTTAATGAAAAACTGTTTTTT. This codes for CASSLTGVNEKLFF.

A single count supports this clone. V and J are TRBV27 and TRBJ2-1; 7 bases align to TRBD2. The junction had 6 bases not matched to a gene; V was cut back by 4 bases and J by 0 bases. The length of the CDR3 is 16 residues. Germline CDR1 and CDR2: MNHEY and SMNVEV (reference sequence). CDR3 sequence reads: CASSSGLPSSYNEQFF. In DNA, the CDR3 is TGTGCCAGCAGTTCGGGACTACCAAGCTCCTACAATGAGCAGTTCTTC.

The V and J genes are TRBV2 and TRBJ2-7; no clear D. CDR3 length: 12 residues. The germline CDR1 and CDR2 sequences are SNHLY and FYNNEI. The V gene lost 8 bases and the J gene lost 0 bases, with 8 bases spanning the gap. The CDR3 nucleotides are TGTGCCAGCTCCTTGGCCTCCTACGAGCAGTACTTC. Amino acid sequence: CASSLASYEQYF. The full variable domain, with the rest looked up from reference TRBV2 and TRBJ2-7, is EPEVTQTPSHQVTQMGQEVILRCVPISNHLYFYWYRQILGQKVEFLVSFYNNEISEKSEIFDDQFSVERPDGSNFTLKIRSTKLEDSAMYFCASSLASYEQYFGPGTRLTVT.

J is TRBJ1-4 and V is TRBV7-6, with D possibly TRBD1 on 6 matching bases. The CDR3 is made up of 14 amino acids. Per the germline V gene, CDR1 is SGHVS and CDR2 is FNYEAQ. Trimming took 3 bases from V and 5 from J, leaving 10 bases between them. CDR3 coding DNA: TGTGCCAGCAGCTTTAGGGGGGGAAATGAAAAACTGTTTTTT. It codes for CASSFRGGNEKLFF.

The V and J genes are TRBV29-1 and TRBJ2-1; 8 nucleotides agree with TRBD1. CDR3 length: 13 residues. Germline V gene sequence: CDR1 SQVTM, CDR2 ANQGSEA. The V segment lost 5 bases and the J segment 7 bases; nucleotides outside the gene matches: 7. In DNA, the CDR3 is TGCAGCGTTATTAGGACAGGGCGGAATGAGCAGTTCTTC. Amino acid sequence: CSVIRTGRNEQFF.

The CDR3: CASSYGIQETQYF. The CDR3 region has the DNA TGTGCCAGCAGTTACGGCATTCAAGAGACCCAGTACTTC. This chain uses TRBV6-5 with TRBJ2-5; D is undetermined. The CDR3 covers 13 residues. Germline CDR1 MNHEY, CDR2 SVGAGI. V was trimmed by 2 bases and J by 2 bases, leaving 6 bases between them.

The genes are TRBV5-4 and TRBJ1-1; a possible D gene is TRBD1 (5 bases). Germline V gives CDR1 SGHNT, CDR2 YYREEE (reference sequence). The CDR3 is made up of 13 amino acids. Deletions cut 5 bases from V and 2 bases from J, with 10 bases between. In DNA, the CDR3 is TGTGCCAGCAGACAGGACGGAAACACTGAAGCTTTCTTT. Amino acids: CASRQDGNTEAFF.

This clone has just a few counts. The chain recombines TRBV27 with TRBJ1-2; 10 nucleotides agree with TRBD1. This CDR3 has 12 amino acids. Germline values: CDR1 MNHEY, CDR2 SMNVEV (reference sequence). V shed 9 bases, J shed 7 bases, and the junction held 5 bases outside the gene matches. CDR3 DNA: TGTGCCAGTCGACAGGGGGCGCTTGGCTACACCTTC. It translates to CASRQGALGYTF.

The CDR3 DNA reads TGTGCCAGTAGTATAGGCGCGGCCGGGGAGCTGTTTTTT. Its protein product is CASSIGAAGELFF. The chain links TRBV19 to TRBJ2-2; no clear D. V was shortened by 1 base and J by 6 bases, with 6 bases between the two germline ends. This CDR3 has 13 residues. CDR1 LNHDA and CDR2 SQIVND come from the germline V gene (reference sequence).

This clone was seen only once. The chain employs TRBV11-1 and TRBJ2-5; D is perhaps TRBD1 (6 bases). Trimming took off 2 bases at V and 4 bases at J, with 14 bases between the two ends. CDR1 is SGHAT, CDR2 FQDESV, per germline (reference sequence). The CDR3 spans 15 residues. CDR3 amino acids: CASSLWGQRGETQYF. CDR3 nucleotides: TGTGCCAGCAGCTTATGGGGGCAGAGGGGAGAGACCCAGTACTTC. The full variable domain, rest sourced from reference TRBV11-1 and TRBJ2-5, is EAEVAQSPRYKITEKSQAVAFWCDPISGHATLYWYRQILGQGPELLVQFQDESVVDDSQLPKDRFSAERLKGVDSTLKIQPAELGDSAMYLCASSLWGQRGETQYFGPGTRLLVL.

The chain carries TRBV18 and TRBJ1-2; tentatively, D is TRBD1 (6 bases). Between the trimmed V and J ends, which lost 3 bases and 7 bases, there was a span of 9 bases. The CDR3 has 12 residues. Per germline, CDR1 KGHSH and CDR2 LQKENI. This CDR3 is CASSPRGSGYTF. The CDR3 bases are TGTGCCAGCTCACCCAGGGGTTCTGGCTACACCTTC.

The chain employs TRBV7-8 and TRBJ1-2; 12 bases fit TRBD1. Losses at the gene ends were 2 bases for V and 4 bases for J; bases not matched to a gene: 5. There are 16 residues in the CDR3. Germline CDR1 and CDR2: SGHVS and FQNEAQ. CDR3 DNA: TGTGCCAGCAGCTTACCGGGACAGGGGGCCGGCTATGGCTACACCTTC. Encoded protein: CASSLPGQGAGYGYTF.

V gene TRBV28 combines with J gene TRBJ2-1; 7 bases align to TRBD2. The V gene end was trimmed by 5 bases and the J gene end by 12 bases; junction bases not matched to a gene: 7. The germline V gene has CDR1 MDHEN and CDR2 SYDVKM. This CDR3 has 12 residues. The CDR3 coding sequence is TGTGCCAGCAGTGCCTCTAGCGGACGGCAGTTCTTC. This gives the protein CASSASSGRQFF.